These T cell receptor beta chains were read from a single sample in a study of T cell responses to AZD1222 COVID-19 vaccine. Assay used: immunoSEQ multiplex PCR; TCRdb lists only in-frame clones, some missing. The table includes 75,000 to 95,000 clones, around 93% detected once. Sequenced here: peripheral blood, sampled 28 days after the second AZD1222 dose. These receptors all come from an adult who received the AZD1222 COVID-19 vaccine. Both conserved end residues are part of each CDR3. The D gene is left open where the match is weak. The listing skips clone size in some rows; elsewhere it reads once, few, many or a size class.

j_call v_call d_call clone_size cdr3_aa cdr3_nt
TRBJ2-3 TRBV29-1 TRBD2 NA CSGTSGSDTQYF TGCAGCGGGACTAGCGGGAGCGATACGCAGTATTTT
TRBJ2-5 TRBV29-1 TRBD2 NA CSVRLAGQETQYF TGCAGCGTAAGACTAGCGGGACAAGAGACCCAGTACTTC
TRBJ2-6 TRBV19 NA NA CASSSGASGANVLTF TGTGCCAGTAGTAGTGGGGCCTCTGGGGCCAACGTCCTGACTTTC
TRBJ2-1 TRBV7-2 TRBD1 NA CASSLLQGAGNEQFF TGTGCCAGCAGCTTATTACAGGGGGCGGGCAATGAGCAGTTCTTC
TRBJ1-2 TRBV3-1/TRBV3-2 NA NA CASSQDSRGYGYTF TGTGCCAGCAGCCAAGACAGCAGGGGCTATGGCTACACCTTC
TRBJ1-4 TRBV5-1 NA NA CASRRAATNEKLFF TGCGCCAGCAGGCGGGCTGCAACTAATGAAAAACTGTTTTTT
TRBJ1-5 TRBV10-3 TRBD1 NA CAISKTGANQPQHF TGTGCCATCAGTAAAACAGGGGCCAATCAGCCCCAGCATTTT
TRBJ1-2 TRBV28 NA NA CASSRGGGYTF TGTGCCAGCAGCCGAGGGGGTGGCTACACCTTC
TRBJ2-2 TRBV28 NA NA CASSLLTGAGGELFF TGTGCCAGCAGTTTATTGACGGGAGCCGGCGGGGAGCTGTTTTTT
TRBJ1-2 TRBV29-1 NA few CSVRFGGGGYTF TGCAGCGTTAGGTTCGGAGGGGGTGGCTACACCTTC
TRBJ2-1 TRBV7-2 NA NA CASSFKPLQTNNEQFF TGTGCCAGCAGCTTTAAGCCACTACAAACCAACAATGAGCAGTTCTTC
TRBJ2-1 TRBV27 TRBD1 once CASSIRGQGLKDNEQFF TGTGCCAGCAGTATAAGGGGACAGGGACTCAAGGACAATGAGCAGTTCTTC
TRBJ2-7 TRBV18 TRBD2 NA CASSPTSGSSYEQYF TGTGCCAGCTCACCAACTAGCGGGAGCTCCTACGAGCAGTACTTC
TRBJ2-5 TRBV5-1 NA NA CASSLGVGQQETQYF TGCGCCAGCAGCTTGGGAGTGGGGCAACAAGAGACCCAGTACTTC
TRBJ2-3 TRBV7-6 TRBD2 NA CASSRSMGLAGVPDTQYF TGTGCCAGCAGCCGATCGATGGGACTAGCGGGAGTCCCAGATACGCAGTATTTT
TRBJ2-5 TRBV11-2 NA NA CASSLSWAVQETQYF TGTGCCAGCAGCTTAAGTTGGGCAGTTCAAGAGACCCAGTACTTC
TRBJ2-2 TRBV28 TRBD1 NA CASSSTGGDTGELFF TGTGCCAGCAGCTCTACAGGGGGCGACACCGGGGAGCTGTTTTTT
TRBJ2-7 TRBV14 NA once CASSQLGRWGEQYF TGTGCCAGCAGCCAACTTGGGCGGTGGGGCGAGCAGTACTTC
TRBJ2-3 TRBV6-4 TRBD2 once CASSVAGGGTDTQYF TGTGCCAGCAGCGTAGCGGGAGGGGGCACAGATACGCAGTATTTT
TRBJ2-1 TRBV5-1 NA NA CASSPPSASNNEQFF TGCGCCAGCAGCCCCCCCTCGGCGTCGAACAATGAGCAGTTCTTC
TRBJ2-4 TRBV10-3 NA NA CAGGPSRNIQYF TGTGCCGGGGGACCATCACGAAACATTCAGTACTTC
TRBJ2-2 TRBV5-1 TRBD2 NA CASQSPSGRGRDYTGELFF TGCGCCAGCCAAAGCCCTAGCGGGAGGGGTCGAGATTACACCGGGGAGCTGTTTTTT
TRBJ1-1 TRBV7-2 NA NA CASSFYRETNTEAFF TGTGCCAGCAGCTTTTACAGGGAGACGAACACTGAAGCTTTCTTT
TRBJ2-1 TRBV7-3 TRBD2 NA CASSVTSGSYNEQFF TGTGCCAGCAGCGTAACTAGCGGGAGCTACAATGAGCAGTTCTTC
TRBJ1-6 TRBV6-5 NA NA CASSYSGDSGSPLHF TGTGCCAGCAGTTACTCTGGGGATTCGGGATCACCCCTCCACTTT
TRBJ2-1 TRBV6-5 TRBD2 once CASSPAGTSGNEQFF TGTGCCAGCAGTCCAGCCGGGACTAGCGGCAATGAGCAGTTCTTC
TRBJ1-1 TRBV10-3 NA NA CAISPDSNTEAFF TGTGCCATCAGCCCGGACAGTAACACTGAAGCTTTCTTT
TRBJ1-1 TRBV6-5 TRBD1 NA CASRSTGGGTEAFF TGTGCCAGCAGATCGACAGGGGGCGGGACTGAAGCTTTCTTT
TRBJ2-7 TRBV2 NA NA CASSGDPDGQYF TGTGCCAGCAGTGGGGACCCTGACGGGCAGTACTTC
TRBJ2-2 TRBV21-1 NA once CASSIFTRQGGAGELFF TGTGCCAGCAGCATCTTTACTCGACAGGGAGGCGCCGGGGAGCTGTTTTTT
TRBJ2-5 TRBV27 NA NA CASSFSVRETQYF TGTGCCAGCAGTTTTTCCGTCCGGGAGACCCAGTACTTC
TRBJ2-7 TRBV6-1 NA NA CASSELVENFYEQYF TGTGCCAGCAGTGAATTGGTAGAGAACTTTTACGAGCAGTACTTC
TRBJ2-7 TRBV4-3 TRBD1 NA CASSQEDRSEYEQYF TGCGCCAGCAGCCAAGAGGACAGGTCGGAGTACGAGCAGTACTTC
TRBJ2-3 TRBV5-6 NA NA CASSLHLLDTQYF TGTGCCAGCAGCTTACACCTTTTGGATACGCAGTATTTT
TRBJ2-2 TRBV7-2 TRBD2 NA CASSLAGPGGSNTGELFF TGTGCCAGCAGCTTAGCCGGCCCGGGGGGTTCAAACACCGGGGAGCTGTTTTTT
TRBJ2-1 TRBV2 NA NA CASRGSSSSYNEQFF TGTGCCAGCAGGGGCAGCTCCAGCTCCTACAATGAGCAGTTCTTC
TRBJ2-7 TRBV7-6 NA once CASSLAGSNSYEQYF TGTGCCAGCAGCTTAGCAGGTAGTAACTCCTACGAGCAGTACTTC